These T cell receptor beta chains were read from a single sample in a study of blood T cells in healthy people across ages. TCRdb ran MiXCR on the 5' RACE reads and lists one entry per CDR3 protein. The table shows about 1.4 million distinct CDR3 sequences, with approximately 59% occurring only once. The material sequenced was blood. The receptors were sampled from a man in his late teens or twenties in good health. Each CDR3 is given with its conserved first and last residue. The order of the fields is V gene, clone size, D gene, J gene, CDR3 protein, CDR3 DNA. A D gene is named only where the DNA matches it firmly. Clone size is given for some rows only: seen once, a few or many times, or a class if the clone is expanded.

V gene: TRBV27; clone size: few; D gene: -; J gene: TRBJ2-7; CDR3 protein: CASSSGTEGIYEQYF; CDR3 DNA: TGTGCCAGCAGCTCCGGGACCGAGGGGATCTACGAGCAGTACTTC
V gene: TRBV27; clone size: -; D gene: -; J gene: TRBJ2-1; CDR3 protein: CASRQTLLYNEQFF; CDR3 DNA: TGTGCCAGCAGACAGACTCTCCTCTACAATGAGCAGTTCTTC
V gene: TRBV15; clone size: -; D gene: -; J gene: TRBJ2-1; CDR3 protein: CATSRGANGNEQFF; CDR3 DNA: TGTGCCACCAGCAGAGGGGCCAACGGCAATGAGCAGTTCTTC
V gene: TRBV4-1; clone size: few; D gene: -; J gene: TRBJ2-7; CDR3 protein: CASSQVRSPEFYEQYF; CDR3 DNA: TGCGCCAGCAGCCAAGTCCGTAGCCCGGAATTCTACGAGCAGTACTTC
V gene: TRBV20-1; clone size: -; D gene: TRBD1; J gene: TRBJ1-5; CDR3 protein: CSARGPTGVGQPQHF; CDR3 DNA: TGCAGTGCTAGAGGACCAACAGGGGTAGGTCAGCCCCAGCATTTT
V gene: TRBV20-1; clone size: -; D gene: TRBD2; J gene: TRBJ2-7; CDR3 protein: CSAAPRLAGLYEQYF; CDR3 DNA: TGCAGTGCAGCCCCCCGGCTAGCGGGACTCTACGAGCAGTACTTC
V gene: TRBV2; clone size: -; D gene: -; J gene: TRBJ1-2; CDR3 protein: CATTRTKLPAGYTF; CDR3 DNA: TGTGCCACCACCCGGACTAAACTCCCGGCTGGCTACACCTTC
V gene: TRBV10-3; clone size: few; D gene: -; J gene: TRBJ2-3; CDR3 protein: CALKGTSSDTQYF; CDR3 DNA: TGTGCCCTAAAAGGCACTAGCTCAGATACGCAGTATTTT
V gene: TRBV6-1; clone size: -; D gene: TRBD2; J gene: TRBJ2-3; CDR3 protein: CASTRGLAGGLDTQYF; CDR3 DNA: TGTGCCAGCACCCGGGGACTAGCGGGAGGACTAGATACGCAGTATTTT
V gene: TRBV12-3/TRBV12-4; clone size: -; D gene: TRBD2; J gene: TRBJ2-5; CDR3 protein: CASRGGPGLLETQYF; CDR3 DNA: TGTGCCAGCAGGGGGGGACCGGGACTACTTGAGACCCAGTACTTC
V gene: TRBV28; clone size: -; D gene: -; J gene: TRBJ1-3; CDR3 protein: CASSLYKRPSSGNTIYF; CDR3 DNA: TGTGCCAGCAGTTTGTACAAGAGGCCGAGCTCTGGAAACACCATATATTTT
V gene: TRBV3-1; clone size: -; D gene: TRBD2; J gene: TRBJ2-5; CDR3 protein: CASSPGTSGGRYQETQYF; CDR3 DNA: TGTGCCAGCAGCCCCGGGACTAGCGGGGGGCGCTACCAAGAGACCCAGTACTTC
V gene: TRBV7-9; clone size: -; D gene: -; J gene: TRBJ2-5; CDR3 protein: CATGAGSEETQYF; CDR3 DNA: TGTGCCACCGGCGCAGGGTCCGAAGAGACCCAGTACTTC
V gene: TRBV27; clone size: few; D gene: -; J gene: TRBJ2-7; CDR3 protein: CASSPGVLGSYEQYF; CDR3 DNA: TGTGCCAGCAGCCCAGGGGTCCTTGGCTCCTACGAGCAGTACTTC
V gene: TRBV11-1; clone size: few; D gene: -; J gene: TRBJ2-1; CDR3 protein: CASSKGPVVREQFF; CDR3 DNA: TGTGCCAGCAGCAAGGGACCCGTCGTTCGGGAGCAGTTCTTC
V gene: TRBV6-4; clone size: -; D gene: -; J gene: TRBJ1-2; CDR3 protein: CASSVWTGANYGYTF; CDR3 DNA: TGTGCCAGCAGTGTTTGGACCGGAGCTAACTATGGCTACACCTTC
V gene: TRBV12-5; clone size: -; D gene: -; J gene: TRBJ2-6; CDR3 protein: CASEGTSGANVLTF; CDR3 DNA: TGTGCTAGTGAAGGGACCTCTGGGGCCAACGTCCTGACTTTC
V gene: TRBV7-2; clone size: -; D gene: TRBD1; J gene: TRBJ2-3; CDR3 protein: CASSLARGQGSTDTQYF; CDR3 DNA: TGTGCCAGCAGCTTAGCGAGGGGACAGGGGAGCACAGATACGCAGTATTTT
V gene: TRBV20-1; clone size: -; D gene: TRBD2; J gene: TRBJ2-7; CDR3 protein: CSASQPSWGGSYEQYF; CDR3 DNA: TGCAGTGCTAGTCAACCTTCCTGGGGGGGTTCCTACGAGCAGTACTTC
V gene: TRBV28; clone size: -; D gene: -; J gene: TRBJ1-1; CDR3 protein: CASRGGDRRMNTEAFF; CDR3 DNA: TGTGCCAGCAGGGGAGGGGATCGTCGAATGAACACTGAAGCTTTCTTT
V gene: TRBV20-1; clone size: -; D gene: -; J gene: TRBJ2-3; CDR3 protein: CTPTYGGAGTDTQYF; CDR3 DNA: TGCACCCCAACGTATGGGGGCGCGGGCACAGATACGCAGTATTTT
V gene: TRBV5-1; clone size: -; D gene: -; J gene: TRBJ2-7; CDR3 protein: CASSLDRRTAQYF; CDR3 DNA: TGCGCCAGCAGCTTGGATCGACGGACCGCGCAGTACTTC
V gene: TRBV15; clone size: once; D gene: TRBD2; J gene: TRBJ2-7; CDR3 protein: CVTSKGGNGYEQYF; CDR3 DNA: TGTGTCACCTCGAAGGGAGGGAATGGGTACGAGCAGTACTTC
V gene: TRBV11-2; clone size: -; D gene: -; J gene: TRBJ2-7; CDR3 protein: CASRTTVEQYF; CDR3 DNA: TGTGCCAGCAGAACTACAGTCGAGCAGTACTTC
V gene: TRBV4-2; clone size: -; D gene: -; J gene: TRBJ2-1; CDR3 protein: CASSQERSDSYNEQFF; CDR3 DNA: TGTGCCAGCAGCCAAGAGAGAAGCGACTCCTACAATGAGCAGTTCTTC
V gene: TRBV7-2; clone size: -; D gene: TRBD1; J gene: TRBJ1-4; CDR3 protein: CASSQRATGAGEKLFF; CDR3 DNA: TGTGCCAGCAGCCAAAGGGCGACAGGGGCGGGGGAAAAACTGTTTTTT
V gene: TRBV6-6; clone size: -; D gene: -; J gene: TRBJ2-7; CDR3 protein: CASSRFSRDSYEQYF; CDR3 DNA: TGTGCCAGCAGCCGCTTCTCGCGGGACTCCTACGAGCAGTACTTC
V gene: TRBV3-1; clone size: -; D gene: -; J gene: TRBJ2-1; CDR3 protein: CASSQLRTDGPGFF; CDR3 DNA: TGTGCCAGCAGCCAACTACGGACAGATGGCCCGGGGTTCTTC
V gene: TRBV2; clone size: -; D gene: TRBD1; J gene: TRBJ1-2; CDR3 protein: CASRPGTGDAYGYTF; CDR3 DNA: TGTGCCAGCAGGCCCGGTACAGGGGATGCCTATGGCTACACCTTC
V gene: TRBV20-1; clone size: -; D gene: TRBD2; J gene: TRBJ2-1; CDR3 protein: CSARPVLAGGGRYYNEQFF; CDR3 DNA: TGCAGTGCTAGACCCGTCCTAGCGGGAGGGGGTCGGTACTACAATGAGCAGTTCTTC
V gene: TRBV29-1; clone size: -; D gene: TRBD2; J gene: TRBJ2-1; CDR3 protein: CSVLAGGRALGEQFF; CDR3 DNA: TGCAGCGTTTTAGCGGGAGGAAGGGCCCTGGGTGAGCAGTTCTTC
V gene: TRBV12-3/TRBV12-4; clone size: -; D gene: TRBD2; J gene: TRBJ2-5; CDR3 protein: CASRGGRALYETQYF; CDR3 DNA: TGTGCCAGCAGAGGCGGGAGGGCCCTGTACGAGACCCAGTACTTC
V gene: TRBV6-2/TRBV6-3; clone size: -; D gene: TRBD2; J gene: TRBJ2-1; CDR3 protein: CASNSGTSNEQFF; CDR3 DNA: TGTGCCAGCAACTCCGGGACTAGCAATGAGCAGTTCTTC
V gene: TRBV27; clone size: -; D gene: TRBD2; J gene: TRBJ2-5; CDR3 protein: CASSKLAGVTETQYF; CDR3 DNA: TGTGCCAGCAGTAAGCTAGCGGGAGTTACGGAGACCCAGTACTTC
V gene: TRBV11-2; clone size: -; D gene: -; J gene: TRBJ2-7; CDR3 protein: CASSQAGQRYEQYF; CDR3 DNA: TGTGCCAGCAGCCAAGCCGGACAGCGCTACGAGCAGTACTTC
V gene: TRBV12-3/TRBV12-4; clone size: -; D gene: TRBD2; J gene: TRBJ2-5; CDR3 protein: CASSLVAGVFEQYF; CDR3 DNA: TGTGCCAGCAGTTTAGTAGCGGGAGTCTTTGAGCAGTACTTC
V gene: TRBV28; clone size: few; D gene: -; J gene: TRBJ2-3; CDR3 protein: CASSAHSFTDTQYF; CDR3 DNA: TGTGCCAGCTCGGCACACTCTTTCACAGATACGCAGTATTTT
V gene: TRBV6-1; clone size: -; D gene: TRBD1; J gene: TRBJ1-2; CDR3 protein: CASSESRGTYYGYTF; CDR3 DNA: TGTGCCAGCAGTGAAAGCAGGGGGACCTACTATGGCTACACCTTC
V gene: TRBV30; clone size: -; D gene: TRBD1; J gene: TRBJ2-7; CDR3 protein: CAWTQPRQGPSYEQYF; CDR3 DNA: TGTGCCTGGACTCAGCCGAGACAGGGTCCCTCCTACGAGCAGTACTTC
V gene: TRBV7-9; clone size: once; D gene: -; J gene: TRBJ1-6; CDR3 protein: CASSLIGVNNSPLHF; CDR3 DNA: TGTGCCAGCAGCTTAATAGGGGTGAATAATTCACCCCTCCACTTT
V gene: TRBV6-2/TRBV6-3; clone size: -; D gene: TRBD2; J gene: TRBJ2-1; CDR3 protein: CASSYSIGGSGTYNEQFF; CDR3 DNA: TGTGCCAGCAGTTACTCGATTGGCGGGAGCGGAACCTACAATGAGCAGTTCTTC
V gene: TRBV11-2; clone size: few; D gene: -; J gene: TRBJ2-7; CDR3 protein: CASREGLEQYF; CDR3 DNA: TGTGCCAGCAGAGAGGGGCTTGAGCAGTACTTC
V gene: TRBV4-1; clone size: once; D gene: -; J gene: TRBJ1-5; CDR3 protein: CASSRSFVQPQHF; CDR3 DNA: TGCGCCAGCAGCCGGTCCTTTGTTCAGCCCCAGCATTTT
V gene: TRBV11-2; clone size: few; D gene: -; J gene: TRBJ1-5; CDR3 protein: CASSLVTDQPQHF; CDR3 DNA: TGTGCCAGCAGCTTAGTCACCGATCAGCCCCAGCATTTT
V gene: TRBV20-1; clone size: few; D gene: -; J gene: TRBJ2-7; CDR3 protein: CSFRSSYEQYF; CDR3 DNA: TGCAGCTTCAGGAGCTCCTACGAGCAGTACTTC
V gene: TRBV6-5; clone size: few; D gene: -; J gene: TRBJ2-7; CDR3 protein: CASSYGGTGEQYF; CDR3 DNA: TGTGCCAGCAGTTACGGTGGGACGGGCGAGCAGTACTTC
V gene: TRBV18; clone size: -; D gene: TRBD1; J gene: TRBJ2-7; CDR3 protein: CASSPPGQIAYEQYF; CDR3 DNA: TGTGCCAGCTCACCACCGGGACAGATTGCCTACGAGCAGTACTTC
V gene: TRBV14; clone size: -; D gene: -; J gene: TRBJ2-3; CDR3 protein: CASSLGTVADTQYF; CDR3 DNA: TGTGCCAGCAGCCTTGGAACCGTGGCAGATACGCAGTATTTT
V gene: TRBV29-1; clone size: few; D gene: TRBD2; J gene: TRBJ2-1; CDR3 protein: CSAHGAGDSNEQFF; CDR3 DNA: TGCAGCGCCCATGGAGCGGGGGACTCTAATGAGCAGTTCTTC
V gene: TRBV28; clone size: -; D gene: -; J gene: TRBJ2-7; CDR3 protein: CASSTTPDFYEQYF; CDR3 DNA: TGTGCCAGCAGTACAACACCAGATTTCTACGAGCAGTACTTC
V gene: TRBV10-3; clone size: -; D gene: -; J gene: TRBJ1-3; CDR3 protein: CAIGEPGSGNTIYF; CDR3 DNA: TGTGCCATCGGGGAACCCGGGAGTGGAAACACCATATATTTT
V gene: TRBV4-2; clone size: -; D gene: -; J gene: TRBJ2-1; CDR3 protein: CASSPNYGLGSYNEQFF; CDR3 DNA: TGTGCCAGCAGCCCAAACTATGGGCTGGGGTCCTACAATGAGCAGTTCTTC